Listed below are T cell receptor beta chains from one sample, sequenced in a study of cytomegalovirus exposure and HLA in healthy donors. The assay was immunoSEQ multiplex PCR, and TCRdb's table has in-frame clones only and misses some. The table has more than 150,000 clones, roughly four fifths seen once. Sequenced sample: PBMCs. The receptors shown here come from a woman aged 18-29 years in good health and CMV-seropositive. Each CDR3 is given with its conserved first and last residue. A D gene is named only where the DNA matches it firmly. Part of the rows lack a size; the others show once, few, many or a class for expanded clones.

V gene	clone size	J gene	D gene	CDR3 DNA	CDR3 protein
TRBV28	-	TRBJ2-3	-	TGTGCCAGCAGTTTGGGCGGGTATACGCAGTATTTT	CASSLGGYTQYF
TRBV18	-	TRBJ1-2	TRBD1	TGTGCCAGCTCACCCGGACAGGCTGGGGTGAATGGCTACACCTTC	CASSPGQAGVNGYTF
TRBV19	few	TRBJ1-5	TRBD1	TGTGCCAGTAGTATAGGCGGACAGGGGTATAGCAATCAGCCCCAGCATTTT	CASSIGGQGYSNQPQHF
TRBV30	-	TRBJ1-2	TRBD1	TGTGCCTGGAGTGTACAGGGGGAATATGGCTACACCTTC	CAWSVQGEYGYTF
TRBV19	once	TRBJ1-4	-	TGTGCCAGTAGTGGAATCGGGAACACTAATGAAAAACTGTTTTTT	CASSGIGNTNEKLFF
TRBV19	-	TRBJ2-6	-	TGTGCCAGTAGTAATGGACACCTAATCTCTGGGGCCAACGTCCTGACTTTC	CASSNGHLISGANVLTF
TRBV11-1	few	TRBJ2-2	-	TGTGCCAGCAGCCCCGTGAGGAACACCGGGGAGCTGTTTTTT	CASSPVRNTGELFF
TRBV25-1	-	TRBJ1-6	-	TGTGCCAGCAGTGAGTACAGCCTTAATTCACCCCTCCACTTT	CASSEYSLNSPLHF
TRBV18	-	TRBJ1-2	-	TGTGCCAGCTCACTCGATCAGGCTGTCGGCGGCTACACCTTC	CASSLDQAVGGYTF
TRBV5-6	-	TRBJ2-2	TRBD2	TGTGCCAGCAGCCCACGGGGACTAGATTCCATCGGCACCGGGGAGCTGTTTTTT	CASSPRGLDSIGTGELFF
TRBV5-1	once	TRBJ1-4	TRBD1	TGCGCCAGCAGCTCAGGCGCAGGGGGCAATGAAAAACTGTTTTTT	CASSSGAGGNEKLFF
TRBV7-6	-	TRBJ1-3	TRBD1	TGTGCCAGCAGCTTAACCGGGACAGGGTCGGGGTCTGGAAACACCATATATTTT	CASSLTGTGSGSGNTIYF
TRBV9	-	TRBJ2-3	-	TGTGCCAGCAGCGCAGAGGTAGGGGTGGTCGGAGATACGCAGTATTTT	CASSAEVGVVGDTQYF
TRBV12-5	-	TRBJ1-5	TRBD1	TGTGCTAGTGGTTTCGTTCCAGGGGGGAATCAGCCCCAGCATTTT	CASGFVPGGNQPQHF
TRBV6-5	-	TRBJ1-6	-	TGTGCCAGCAGTTCCCAGGTGTTAGGCTATAATTCACCCCTCCACTTT	CASSSQVLGYNSPLHF
TRBV7-3	few	TRBJ2-2	TRBD1	TGTGCCAGCAGCTTCCAGGGGGTCGGCGGGGAGCTGTTTTTT	CASSFQGVGGELFF
TRBV11-1	-	TRBJ2-3	TRBD2	TGTGCCAGCAGCTTAGGGACTAGCGGGGGTCGGGATACGCAGTATTTT	CASSLGTSGGRDTQYF
TRBV9	-	TRBJ2-3	TRBD2	TGTGCCAGCAGCGTAGCTGGACTAGCTTCCCATACGCAGTATTTT	CASSVAGLASHTQYF
TRBV5-1	-	TRBJ2-7	TRBD1	TGCGCCAGCAGCTTCCCGACAGGGATAAACGAGCAGTACTTC	CASSFPTGINEQYF
TRBV7-9	-	TRBJ1-5	-	TGTGCCAGCAGCTTAGCAACTTATCAGCCCCAGCATTTT	CASSLATYQPQHF
TRBV19	-	TRBJ1-1	TRBD1	TGTGCCAGTCGAACAGGGGCCATGAACACTGAAGCTTTCTTT	CASRTGAMNTEAFF
TRBV7-9	-	TRBJ1-3	-	TGTGCCAGCAGGACCCTGGGGGGAAGCTCTGGAAACACCATATATTTT	CASRTLGGSSGNTIYF
TRBV6-5	-	TRBJ2-5	-	TGTGCCAGCAGCTACTCGGCAGGGATCACAGAGACCCAGTACTTC	CASSYSAGITETQYF
TRBV18	-	TRBJ2-5	TRBD1	TGTGCCAGCTCACCAAGGGGGCTGGAGACCCAGTACTTC	CASSPRGLETQYF
TRBV6-5	-	TRBJ1-4	-	TGTGCCAGCAGTTACGTCGGGGGAGAAAAACTGTTTTTT	CASSYVGGEKLFF
TRBV7-9	-	TRBJ2-1	-	TGTGCCAGCAGCCGAAGTAGTTTGTCCTACAATGAGCAGTTCTTC	CASSRSSLSYNEQFF
TRBV7-6	few	TRBJ2-7	TRBD2	TGTGCCAGCAGCTTAACAGCGGGGGGACCCCCCCTCTACTACGAGCAGTACTTC	CASSLTAGGPPLYYEQYF
TRBV5-1	-	TRBJ1-4	-	TGCGCCAGCAGCTTTGGGAGGTGGTTGACCGCAACTAATGAAAAACTGTTTTTT	CASSFGRWLTATNEKLFF
TRBV6-5	-	TRBJ2-5	-	TGTGCCAGCAGAGTACTAGTGCAGGAGACCCAGTACTTC	CASRVLVQETQYF
TRBV29-1	-	TRBJ1-4	-	TGCAGCGTTTCGCAATCCAGACAGGCGGCTTTGCTGTTTTTT	CSVSQSRQAALLFF
TRBV6-5	few	TRBJ1-2	TRBD1	TGTGCCAGCAGTTCACCGGGACAGGGGGGCTATGGCTACACCTTC	CASSSPGQGGYGYTF
TRBV2	-	TRBJ1-1	-	TGTGCCAGCAGTGATTTCGGTATCACTGAAGCTTTCTTT	CASSDFGITEAFF
TRBV21-1	few	TRBJ1-2	-	TGTGCCAGCAGCAAACCGGGGGGACAGGGAGGGGATGGCTACACCTTC	CASSKPGGQGGDGYTF
TRBV4-1	-	TRBJ1-2	-	TGCGCCAGCAGCCAAGATGAGGCAGATTGGGGCTACACCTTC	CASSQDEADWGYTF
TRBV27	-	TRBJ1-2	TRBD1	TGTGCCAGCAGTCGATCAGGGGGCTATGGCTACACCTTC	CASSRSGGYGYTF
TRBV19	-	TRBJ2-1	-	TGTGCCAGTAGTATAGGACAGTTAAATGAGCAGTTCTTC	CASSIGQLNEQFF
TRBV5-6	-	TRBJ1-6	-	TGTGCCAGCGGGGGGGCCTATAATTCACCCCTCCACTTT	CASGGAYNSPLHF
TRBV27	-	TRBJ1-5	-	TGTGCCAGCAGTTTAGGAGCAAATCAGCCCCAGCATTTT	CASSLGANQPQHF